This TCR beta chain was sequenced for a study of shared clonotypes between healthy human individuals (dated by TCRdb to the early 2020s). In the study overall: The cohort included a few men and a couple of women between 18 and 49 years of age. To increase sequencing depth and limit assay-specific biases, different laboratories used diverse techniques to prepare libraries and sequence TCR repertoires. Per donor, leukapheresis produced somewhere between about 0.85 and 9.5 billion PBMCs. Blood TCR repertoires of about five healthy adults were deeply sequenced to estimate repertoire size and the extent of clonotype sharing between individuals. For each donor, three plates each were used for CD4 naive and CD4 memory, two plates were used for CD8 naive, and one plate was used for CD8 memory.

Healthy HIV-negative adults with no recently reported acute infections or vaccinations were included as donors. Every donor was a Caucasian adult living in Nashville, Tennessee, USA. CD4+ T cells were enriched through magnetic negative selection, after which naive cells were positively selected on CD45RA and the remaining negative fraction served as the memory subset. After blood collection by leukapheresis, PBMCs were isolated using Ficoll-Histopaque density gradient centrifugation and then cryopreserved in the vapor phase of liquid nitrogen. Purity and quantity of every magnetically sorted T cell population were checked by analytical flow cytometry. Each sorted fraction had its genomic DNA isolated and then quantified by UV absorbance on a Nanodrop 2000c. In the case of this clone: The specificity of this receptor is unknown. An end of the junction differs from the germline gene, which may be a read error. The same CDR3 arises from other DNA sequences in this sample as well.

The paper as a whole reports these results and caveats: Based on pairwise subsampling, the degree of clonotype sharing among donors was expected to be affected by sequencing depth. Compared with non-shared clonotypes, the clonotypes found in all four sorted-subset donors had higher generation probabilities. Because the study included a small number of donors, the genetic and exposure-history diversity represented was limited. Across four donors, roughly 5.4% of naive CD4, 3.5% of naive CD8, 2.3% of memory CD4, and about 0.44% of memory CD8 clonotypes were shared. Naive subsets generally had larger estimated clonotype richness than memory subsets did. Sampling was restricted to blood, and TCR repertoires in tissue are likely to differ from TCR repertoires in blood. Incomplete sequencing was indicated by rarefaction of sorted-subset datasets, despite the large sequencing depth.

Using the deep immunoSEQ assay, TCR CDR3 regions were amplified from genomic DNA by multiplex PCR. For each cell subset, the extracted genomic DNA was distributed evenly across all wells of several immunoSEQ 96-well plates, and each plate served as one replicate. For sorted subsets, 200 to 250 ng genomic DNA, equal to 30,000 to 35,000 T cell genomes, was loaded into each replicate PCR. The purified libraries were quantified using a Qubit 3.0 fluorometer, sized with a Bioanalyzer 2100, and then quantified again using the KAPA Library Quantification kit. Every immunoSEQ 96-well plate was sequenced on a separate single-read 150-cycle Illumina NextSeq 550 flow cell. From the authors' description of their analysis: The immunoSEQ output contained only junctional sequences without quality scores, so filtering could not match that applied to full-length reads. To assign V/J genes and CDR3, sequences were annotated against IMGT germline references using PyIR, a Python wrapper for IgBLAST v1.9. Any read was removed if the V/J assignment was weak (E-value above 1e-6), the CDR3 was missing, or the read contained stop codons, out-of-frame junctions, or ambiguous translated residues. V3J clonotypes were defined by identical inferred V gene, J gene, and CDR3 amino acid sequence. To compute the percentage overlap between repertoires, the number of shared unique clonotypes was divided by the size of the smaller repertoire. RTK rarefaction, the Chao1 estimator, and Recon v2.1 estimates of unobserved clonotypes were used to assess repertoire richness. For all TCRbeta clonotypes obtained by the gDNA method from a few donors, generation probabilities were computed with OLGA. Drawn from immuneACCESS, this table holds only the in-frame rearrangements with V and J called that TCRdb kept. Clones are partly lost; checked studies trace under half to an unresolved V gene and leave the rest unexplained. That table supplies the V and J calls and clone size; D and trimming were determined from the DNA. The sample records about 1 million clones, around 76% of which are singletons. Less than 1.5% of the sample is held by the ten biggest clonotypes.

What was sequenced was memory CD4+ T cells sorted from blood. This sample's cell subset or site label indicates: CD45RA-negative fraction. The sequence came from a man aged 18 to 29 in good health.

The DNA sequence is as follows: TGTGCCAGCAGCCAAGACAGGAGCTCCTATAATTCACCCCTTCACTTT. Translated, it gives CASSQDRSSYNSPLHF. In this chain, TRBV5-4 is recombined with TRBJ1-6, and possibly TRBD1, on 6 matching bases. The germline V gene (reference sequence) supplies CDR1 SGHNT and CDR2 YYREEE. The cysteine opens and the phenylalanine closes a CDR3 of 16 amino acids. Solely the CDR3 DNA is kept, with 48 bases framed from the first base.